The 15 T cell receptor beta chains in this list originate from one sample, sequenced in a study of T cell repertoires in ileal Crohn's disease. Sequencing used immunoSEQ multiplex PCR; TCRdb keeps in-frame clones, though not all of them. The sample includes approximately 12,000 clones, around 78% of them seen just once. Source material: ileal tissue. Receptors originate from an adult with Crohn's disease.

The chain is built from TRBV30 and TRBJ2-5, with TRBD2 identical over 7 bases. The V gene end was trimmed by 5 bases and the J gene end by 5 bases; junction bases not matched to a gene: 8. The CDR3 spans 13 residues. Per germline, CDR1 GTSNPN and CDR2 SVGIG (reference sequence). CDR3 amino acids: CAWAGRMVETQYF. Written as DNA, the CDR3 is TGTGCCTGGGCCGGGAGGATGGTGGAGACCCAGTACTTC.

V and J are TRBV11-3 and TRBJ2-2; D might be TRBD1 (6 bases). The germline CDR1 and CDR2 sequences are SGHNT and YENEEA. This CDR3 has 16 residues. The ends were cut back, 0 bases at V and 1 base at J, with 9 bases in the middle. Here the CDR3 reads CASSLEDRRNTGELFF. The CDR3 DNA reads as TGTGCCAGCAGCTTAGAGGACAGAAGGAACACCGGGGAGCTGTTTTTT.

There are a few counts of this clone. The chain links TRBV5-1 to TRBJ1-3; tentative D call: TRBD1 (5 bases). CDR1 SGHRS and CDR2 YFSETQ come from the germline V gene. V was clipped by 2 bases and J by 0 bases, with 12 bases between them. The CDR3 spans 16 residues. For the CDR3, the DNA is TGCGCCAGCAGCTTTGGGGGGAGTAGCTCTGGAAACACCATATATTTT. Translation: CASSFGGSSSGNTIYF.

The chain is built from TRBV15 and TRBJ2-1, with D tentatively TRBD2 (7 bases). Germline V gives CDR1 LNHNV, CDR2 YYDKDF (reference sequence). The CDR3 runs to 15 residues. Trimming cost V 1 base and J 6 bases, with 13 bases left between them. The DNA of the CDR3 is TGTGCCACCAGCAGAGGCGGGGGCCCCCTCAATGAGCAGTTCTTC. Translation gives CATSRGGGPLNEQFF.

By frequency in the sample, this clone is large. The V gene is TRBV10-3, the J gene TRBJ2-2, with 10 bases that match TRBD1. Germline CDR1 is ENHRY and CDR2 is SYGVKD. With 7 bases clipped from V and 9 bases from J, the junction kept 5 bases outside the gene matches. The CDR3 runs 13 residues. CDR3 DNA sequence: TGTGCCATCACGGGACAGGGGAAGAGGGAGCTGTTTTTT. Its protein product is CAITGQGKRELFF.

The rearrangement links TRBV6-6 to TRBJ2-6, with D possibly TRBD2 on 5 matching bases. This CDR3 is 15 amino acids long. Germline V gene lookup returns CDR1 MNHNY and CDR2 SVGAGI (reference sequence). V lost 6 bases and J 0 bases, leaving 9 bases between the germline ends. CDR3 sequence: CASSARGSGANVLTF. The CDR3 coding sequence is TGTGCCAGCAGCGCCCGGGGCTCTGGGGCCAACGTCCTGACTTTC.

V gene TRBV2 combines with J gene TRBJ2-1; maybe TRBD1 (5 bases). The CDR3 covers 15 residues. Trimming removed 1 base from V and 3 bases from J, with 10 bases in between. Germline assignment: CDR1 SNHLY and CDR2 FYNNEI. CDR3 in DNA: TGTGCCAGCAGTGAAGGGACATCGTACTACAATGAGCAGTTCTTC. Encoded protein: CASSEGTSYYNEQFF.

This sequence joins TRBV11-2 and TRBJ2-6; tentatively, D is TRBD2 (6 bases). V lost 7 bases, J lost 0 bases, and 13 bases lay in between. The CDR3 length is 16 residues. The germline gives CDR1 SGHAT, CDR2 FQNNGV. In DNA form, the CDR3 reads TGTGCCAGCACTTCCCGGGGGATCTCTGGGGCCAACGTCCTGACTTTC. This sequence encodes CASTSRGISGANVLTF. The variable domain in full, with the rest retrieved from reference TRBV11-2 and TRBJ2-6, is EAGVAQSPRYKIIEKRQSVAFWCNPISGHATLYWYQQILGQGPKLLIQFQNNGVVDDSQLPKDRFSAERLKGVDSTLKIQPAKLEDSAVYLCASTSRGISGANVLTFGAGSRLTVL.

This clone was seen a handful of times. Other DNA sequences in the sample encode the same CDR3. This chain uses TRBV11-3 with TRBJ1-2, with TRBD1 matching 7 bases. Trimming cost V 5 bases and J 8 bases; bases outside gene matches: 5. This CDR3 is built from 12 residues. CDR1 is SGHNT and CDR2 is YENEEA in the germline V gene. The CDR3, as DNA: TGTGCCAGCAGCCTACAGGGACAGGGCTACACCTTC. The encoded protein is CASSLQGQGYTF.

The genes are TRBV6-6 and TRBJ1-5; 7 bases match TRBD1. Germline V CDR1 and CDR2: MNHNY, SVGAGI (reference sequence). The CDR3 covers 14 residues. V trimming: 4 bases; J trimming: 4 bases; junction bases outside the gene matches: 4. CDR3 in DNA: TGTGCCAGCAGTTCTGACAGGGAAAATCAGCCCCAGCATTTT. Its protein is CASSSDRENQPQHF.

This sequence joins TRBV27 and TRBJ2-5; 12 positions agree with TRBD2. V shed 3 bases and J 2 bases; nucleotides not matched to a gene: 1. This CDR3 comprises 15 residues. Germline-derived CDR1 and CDR2 are MNHEY and SMNVEV (reference sequence). CDR3 bases: TGTGCCAGCAGTTTCCTAGCGGGGGGGCAAGAGACCCAGTACTTC. Its protein is CASSFLAGGQETQYF.

V usage is TRBV4-1 and J usage is TRBJ2-7; 8 bases match TRBD1. With V trimmed by 2 bases and J by 4 bases, 10 bases remained unmatched. The CDR3 is 16 residues long. Looked up from germline, CDR1 is MGHRA and CDR2 is YSYEKL. The DNA for the CDR3 is TGCGCCAGCAGCCAACGTTCCTCAGGGGGCATATACGAGCAGTACTTC. It is translated as CASSQRSSGGIYEQYF.

Comment on this clone: The junction and the germline gene differ at one end; a read error may be behind it. The gene calls are TRBV6-1 and TRBJ1-5; D remains ambiguous. Germline values: CDR1 MNHNS, CDR2 SASEGT. The CDR3 consists of 17 residues. Here the CDR3 DNA reads TGTGCCAGCAGTGGAGAGCTTAGGGTAGGAGGCAATCGGCCCCAGCATTTT. This sequence encodes CASSGELRVGGNRPQHF.

This sequence joins TRBV28 and TRBJ2-7; no clear D gene. V was clipped by 5 bases and J by 4 bases, with 6 bases between them. Germline V CDR1 and CDR2: MDHEN, SYDVKM. The CDR3 covers 11 residues. The CDR3 region has the DNA TGTGCCAGCAGTCTCCAGTACGAGCAGTACTTC. Residues: CASSLQYEQYF.

The V call is TRBV6-5, the J call TRBJ2-5; TRBD2 matches 7 bases. With V trimmed by 4 bases and J by 5 bases, 10 bases remained unmatched. The CDR3 sequence is 15 residues long. Germline values: CDR1 MNHEY, CDR2 SVGAGI. CDR3: CASSFEGRGGETQYF. The CDR3 region has the DNA TGTGCCAGCAGTTTTGAGGGGAGGGGAGGGGAGACCCAGTACTTC.